A selection of T cell receptor beta chains follows, all from one sample in a study of blood T cells in healthy people across ages. One entry per CDR3 protein, called by TCRdb with MiXCR from the 5' RACE reads. The sample holds just over 1 million distinct CDR3 sequences, more than 40% seen once. The source material was blood. The receptors derive from an older woman in good health. Each CDR3 is given without its conserved first and last residue. Fields, in order: CDR3 length, J gene, V gene, CDR3 protein.

>14|TRBJ2-7|TRBV5-1
ASSEGAKGVSDEQY
>11|TRBJ2-7|TRBV20-1
SAPQRSSYEQY
>10|TRBJ1-2|TRBV2
AQGTGEYGYT
>11|TRBJ1-3|TRBV12-3/TRBV12-4
ASILGEGNTIY
>13|TRBJ2-2|TRBV11-2
ASSPRPEITGELF
>12|TRBJ2-7|TRBV27
ASSRNRGLYEQY
>11|TRBJ2-3|TRBV4-1
ASSGMGTDTQY
>15|TRBJ2-3|TRBV29-1
SVEKSAGGKSTDTQY
>11|TRBJ2-2|TRBV6-2/TRBV6-3
ASSYSRFRELF
>13|NA|TRBV12-3/TRBV12-4
ASSFKGQGALEQY
>15|TRBJ2-3|TRBV7-3
ASSLIGGGPGTDTQY
>15|TRBJ2-6|TRBV25-1
ASSEASGTGGANVLT
>12|TRBJ2-6|TRBV9
ASSVGFGANVLT
>13|TRBJ2-7|TRBV6-2/TRBV6-3
ASSYTGSYSYEQY
>15|TRBJ1-4|TRBV20-1
SARGGGTVPTNEKLF
>11|NA|TRBV7-9
ASSGPDFGEQY
>11|TRBJ2-1|TRBV14
ASSWTNNNEQF
>11|TRBJ2-1|TRBV29-1
SVENIPYNEQF
>11|TRBJ2-7|TRBV25-1
ASRDGPPTRQY
>6|TRBJ2-7|TRBV29-1
SVEGTY
>10|TRBJ2-1|TRBV20-1
SASAPPDEQF
>9|TRBJ2-7|TRBV20-1
SATLRGEQY
>14|TRBJ2-7|TRBV4-2
ASSQDRRGRTYEQY
>13|TRBJ2-5|TRBV2
ASRPGLAGQETQY
>14|TRBJ2-1|TRBV7-2
ASSLVSSGGHNEQF
>14|TRBJ2-6|TRBV16
ASSQSTVLGANVLT
>13|TRBJ1-2|TRBV2
ASSESSGFNYGYT
>13|TRBJ2-1|TRBV6-2/TRBV6-3
ASSYTPTLTNEQF
>14|TRBJ2-3|TRBV4-1
ASSQGLSGYTDTQY
>8|TRBJ1-1|TRBV6-1
ASSDSEAF
>14|TRBJ2-4|TRBV15
ATSRDRGTAGDIQY
>13|TRBJ1-2|TRBV14
ASSPTRDADYGYT
>13|TRBJ2-7|TRBV28
ASSLPRQGVYEQY
>13|TRBJ2-5|TRBV6-5
ASSYWQGGENEQY
>13|TRBJ2-7|TRBV12-3/TRBV12-4
ASTYDRGPSYEQY
>15|TRBJ2-1|TRBV5-1
ASSWGPGTSGSYEQF
>11|TRBJ2-7|TRBV7-2
ASSPSGKHEQY
>14|TRBJ2-3|TRBV16
ASSQSFQLGTDTQY
>13|TRBJ2-1|TRBV7-9
ASSLTTEPLNEQF
>13|TRBJ2-2|TRBV4-2
ASSQGGLASGELF
>11|TRBJ2-5|TRBV12-3/TRBV12-4
ASSSTGTGSQY